These T cell receptor beta chains were read from a single sample in a study of shared T cell receptors in the human thymus. Repertoires were generated with immunoSEQ multiplex PCR, while TCRdb's copy carries only in-frame clones and drops some. The sample shows about 540,000 clones, roughly 74% of them seen only once. These same data were also listed under a study on human thymus T cells.

Sequenced input: thymocytes. These receptors all stem from a boy younger than two with a congenital heart defect. The CDR3 runs from the conserved cysteine through the conserved F or W. A D gene is named only where the DNA matches it firmly. Clone size is stated in some rows and not others, as once, few, many or a class when expanded.

TRBD2	few	TRBV29-1	TRBJ2-7	TGCAGCGTTGAAGAAAGGCTAGCGGGAGGGCCGATCGAGCAGTACTTC	CSVEERLAGGPIEQYF
TRBD2	-	TRBV6-1	TRBJ2-5	TGTGCCAGTTCCCGGTGGGGGGGCCAAGAGACCCAGTACTTC	CASSRWGGQETQYF
-	-	TRBV11-2	TRBJ2-5	TGTGCCAGCAGCCCCCGGGACACACTCGGGGAGACCCAGTACTTC	CASSPRDTLGETQYF
TRBD1	-	TRBV29-1	TRBJ2-7	TGCAGCGCCTCCGCTCAGGGGGTATTCGCCTACGAGCAGTACTTC	CSASAQGVFAYEQYF
TRBD2	-	TRBV29-1	TRBJ2-2	TGCAGCGTTCGGGGACTAGCGGGATCGGGCACCGGGGAGCTGTTTTTT	CSVRGLAGSGTGELFF
-	-	TRBV5-4	TRBJ1-1	TGTGCCAGCAGCTTGCCAGAGAACACTGAAGCTTTCTTT	CASSLPENTEAFF
-	-	TRBV10-1	TRBJ1-5	TGCGCCAGCAGTGAGCCCACGGATTTT	CASSEPTDF
-	once	TRBV6-5	TRBJ1-2	TGTGCCAGCGGACGGGGGGGTGGCCACACCTTC	CASGRGGGHTF
TRBD1	-	TRBV6-5	TRBJ1-4	TGTGCCAGCAGTTACCGCCGGGACAGGGTAAATGAAAAACTGTTTTTT	CASSYRRDRVNEKLFF
TRBD2	-	TRBV27	TRBJ2-7	TGTGCCAGCAGTTGGACTAGCGGAGTGGGGGAGCAGTACTTC	CASSWTSGVGEQYF
-	-	TRBV14	TRBJ2-2	TGTGCCAGCAGCCGCCCCGGGACACCGAACACCGGGGAGCTGTTTTTT	CASSRPGTPNTGELFF
TRBD2	once	TRBV5-1	TRBJ2-1	TGCGCCAGCAGCTCGGGACTAGCGGGAGTCTACAATGAGCAGTTCTTC	CASSSGLAGVYNEQFF
TRBD2	-	TRBV7-8	TRBJ2-7	TGTGCCAGCAGCTTAGACGGGAGGGTCGACGAGCAGTACTTC	CASSLDGRVDEQYF
-	-	TRBV11-1	TRBJ2-7	TGTGCCAGCAGCTTAGCGTACGGGACTCACCCCTACGAGCAGTACTTC	CASSLAYGTHPYEQYF
TRBD2	-	TRBV7-2	TRBJ2-1	TGTGCCAGCAGCCCAGGGACTAGCGGAGTTCAGTTCTTC	CASSPGTSGVQFF
-	-	TRBV4-3	TRBJ2-1	TGCGCCAGCAGCCCACGCGGGCGGGACCCCTACAATGAGCAGTTCTTC	CASSPRGRDPYNEQFF
-	-	TRBV7-2	TRBJ1-1	TGTGCCAGCAGCTTACTAGATGGGAACACTGAAGCTTTCTTT	CASSLLDGNTEAFF
TRBD2	-	TRBV27	TRBJ2-7	TGTGCCAGCAGTTTAAGGGGGACTAGCGGGCGCATGTCAGTGTACGAGCAGTACTTC	CASSLRGTSGRMSVYEQYF
-	few	TRBV19	TRBJ2-3	TGTGCCAGTAGGCTCAGCGGTACGCAGTATTTT	CASRLSGTQYF
TRBD1	-	TRBV18	TRBJ2-3	TGTGCCAGCGCCAGGGGGAGTACAGATACGCAGTATTTT	CASARGSTDTQYF
TRBD1	-	TRBV6-6	TRBJ2-5	TGTGCCAGCAGCCCCCGACAGGGGGCTAAAGAGACCCAGTACTTC	CASSPRQGAKETQYF
TRBD1	-	TRBV28	TRBJ2-1	TGTGCCAGTTTAACCGGGACAGACGACAATGAGCAGTTCTTC	CASLTGTDDNEQFF
TRBD2	-	TRBV2	TRBJ2-7	TGTGCCAGCAGCCCAGATGGACTAGCGGCCATCTCCTACGAGCAGTACTTC	CASSPDGLAAISYEQYF